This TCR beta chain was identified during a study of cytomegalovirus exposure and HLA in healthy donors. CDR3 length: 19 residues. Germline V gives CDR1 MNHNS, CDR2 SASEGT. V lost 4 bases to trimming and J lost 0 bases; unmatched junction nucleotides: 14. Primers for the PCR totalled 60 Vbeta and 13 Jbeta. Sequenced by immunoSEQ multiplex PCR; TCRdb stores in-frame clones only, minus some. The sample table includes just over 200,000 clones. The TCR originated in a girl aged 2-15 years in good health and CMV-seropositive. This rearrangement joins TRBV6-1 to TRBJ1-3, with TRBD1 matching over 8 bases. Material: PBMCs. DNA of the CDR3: TGTGCCAGCAGTGTAGTCATTCAGGGGGCGCATTCCTCTGGAAACACCATATATTTT. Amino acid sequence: CASSVVIQGAHSSGNTIYF.